A single sample is the source of the 8 T cell receptor beta chains below, sequenced in a study of shared clonotypes between healthy human individuals (dated by TCRdb to 2018 to 2020). Library construction relied on the immunoSEQ multiplex PCR assay. What TCRdb holds here is the immuneACCESS table cut down to in-frame rearrangements. Part of the clones is not present; checked against another copy, under half of the missing clones reflect an unresolved V gene, and the others are unexplained. The table for this sample lists fewer than 850,000 clones; about three quarters of them were counted only once. Of the sample, about 2% is held by the ten largest clones. Sequencing was performed on memory CD4+ T cells sorted from blood. The label giving this sample's cell subset or site can be read as: CD45RA-negative fraction. Receptors were obtained from a woman in her twenties or thirties in good health.

V and J are TRBV6-5 and TRBJ1-2; possibly TRBD1 for D (6 bases). Trimming cost V 6 bases and J 3 bases, with 17 bases left between them. CDR3 size: 15 residues. Per the germline V gene, CDR1 is MNHEY and CDR2 is SVGAGI. This CDR3 is CASSRRGRLDYGYTF. CDR3 in DNA: TGTGCCAGCAGCCGCCGGGGGCGCTTGGACTATGGCTACACCTTC.

The V call is TRBV7-6, the J call TRBJ2-7; 8 bases map to TRBD1. The CDR3 is 14 residues long. After removal of 5 bases from V and 5 bases from J, the junction contained 8 bases not matched to a gene. The germline CDR1 and CDR2 sequences are SGHVS and FNYEAQ. The CDR3 coding sequence is TGTGCCAGCAGCCCACGACAGGGGATGGACGAGCAGTACTTC. Amino acids: CASSPRQGMDEQYF.

V and J are TRBV13 and TRBJ1-4, with no clear D. Germline CDR1 is PRHDT and CDR2 is FYEKMQ (reference sequence). The CDR3 spans 14 residues. Trimming took 6 bases from V and 3 from J, leaving 11 bases between them. The CDR3 is CASSRGQANEKLFF. The DNA for the CDR3 is TGTGCCAGCAGTAGAGGGCAGGCTAATGAAAAACTGTTTTTT.

The J gene is TRBJ2-1, the V gene TRBV29-1; the D is unclear. Per the germline V gene, CDR1 is SQVTM and CDR2 is ANQGSEA. The CDR3 sequence is 12 residues long. Between the trimmed V and J ends, which lost 1 base and 15 bases, there was a span of 16 bases. In DNA form, the CDR3 reads TGCAGCGTTGAAGGGGGTCGTTCGGTTGGGTTCTTC. Residues: CSVEGGRSVGFF.

The chain is built from TRBV25-1 and TRBJ2-1; 8 positions agree with TRBD1. V lost 3 bases and J lost 2; bases outside the gene matches: 6. Germline CDR1 MGHDK, CDR2 SYGVNS. This CDR3 has 16 amino acids. CDR3 in amino acids: CASSDRTGYPYNEQFF. The CDR3 nucleotides read TGTGCCAGCAGTGATAGGACAGGGTATCCCTACAATGAGCAGTTCTTC.

The V and J genes are TRBV11-2 and TRBJ2-7; D uncertain. Germline loops: CDR1 SGHAT, CDR2 FQNNGV. The CDR3 contains 14 residues. Trimming removed 0 bases from V and 6 bases from J, with 12 bases in between. CDR3 amino acids: CASSLDRWGVEQYF. The DNA of the CDR3 is TGTGCCAGCAGCTTAGATCGGTGGGGTGTCGAGCAGTACTTC.

The chain is built from TRBV28 and TRBJ2-7, with 9 positions matching TRBD2. Germline V gene data show CDR1 as MDHEN and CDR2 as SYDVKM. With 6 bases clipped from V and 3 bases from J, the junction kept 3 bases outside the gene matches. This CDR3 is 13 amino acids long. The CDR3 DNA reads TGTGCCAGCAGACCGACTAGCGGCTACGAGCAGTACTTC. It specifies CASRPTSGYEQYF.

The rearrangement uses TRBV27 and TRBJ2-3; perhaps TRBD2 as D (6 bases). The CDR3 is 18 amino acids. Germline loops: CDR1 MNHEY, CDR2 SMNVEV (reference sequence). The V gene lost 5 bases and the J gene lost 5 bases, with 26 bases spanning the gap. CDR3 nucleotide sequence: TGTGCCAGCAGTCTAAAAGCCCATCCTAGCGCCGGAAGAGATACGCAGTATTTT. Its translation is CASSLKAHPSAGRDTQYF.